This T cell receptor (beta chain) is drawn from a study of post-analysis software for immune sequencing data. Overall study: The disease courses spanned relapsing-remitting, secondary progressive and progressive-relapsing forms of multiple sclerosis.

This clonotype was recorded a few times. Its antigen is not known. TCR beta cDNA libraries included unique molecular identifiers. Roughly 500,000 cDNA molecules were obtained per 1 to 10 million input T cells. TCRdb used MiXCR to reprocess the PCR reads, holding one entry per CDR3 protein. The sample has roughly 700,000 distinct CDR3 sequences, 30% seen once; the top ten hold roughly 0.54%. Germline V gives CDR1 LNHNV, CDR2 YYDKDF (reference sequence). The V and J ends lost 1 base and 0 bases respectively, with 7 bases between them. The CDR3 has 16 amino acids. Findings and caveats of the study: Analysis by F measure revealed that same-batch samples clustered strongly together. Controls significantly exceeded multiple sclerosis patients in normalized Chao1 diversity. Five or six TRBV segments, including TRBV5-6, TRBV5-1 and TRBV20-1, were more frequent in patients than controls.

The specimen sequenced was blood. The receptor comes from a girl aged 10-17 years with multiple sclerosis. The chain combines TRBV15 with TRBJ2-6, with D unresolved. The CDR3 sequence: CATSRGEYSGANVLTF. The CDR3 bases are TGTGCCACCAGCAGAGGAGAGTACTCTGGGGCCAACGTCCTGACTTTC.